A selection of T cell receptor beta chains follows, all from one sample in a study of T cells in Graves' hyperthyroidism and ophthalmopathy. TCRdb independently ran MiXCR on the multiplex PCR reads; one entry per CDR3 protein. Of hundreds of thousands of distinct CDR3 sequences in the sample, roughly 14% were seen once. Sample: blood. These receptors were collected from a woman aged 40 to 49 with Graves' ophthalmopathy. The CDR3 runs from the conserved cysteine through the conserved F or W. D genes are given only for firm matches. The size field is filled for only some rows; it gives once, few, many or a size class.

abundance	d_gene	v_gene	j_gene	CDR3nt	CDR3aa
many	NA	TRBV12-3/TRBV12-4	TRBJ2-5	TGTGCCAGCAGCTCCGGACACAAAGAGACCCAGTACTTC	CASSSGHKETQYF
many	TRBD1	TRBV28	TRBJ2-2	TGTGCCAGCAGTTCTCGACAGGGATGGACCGGGGAGCTGTTTTTT	CASSSRQGWTGELFF
many	TRBD2	TRBV7-8	TRBJ2-2	TGTGCCAGCAGCTTAGTGGGAGGGGACTTCGCGAACACCGGGGAGCTGTTTTTT	CASSLVGGDFANTGELFF
many	NA	TRBV7-2	TRBJ2-2	TGTGCCAGCAGCTACTGGGGCGGGGAGCTGTTTTTT	CASSYWGGELFF
few	NA	TRBV3-1	TRBJ2-2	TGTGCCAGCAGCCAAGGTATCGGAACGAACACCGGGGAGCTGTTTTTT	CASSQGIGTNTGELFF
many	NA	TRBV12-3/TRBV12-4	TRBJ2-5	TGTGCCAGCCTCGACAGGGGACTAGAACAAGAGACCCAGTACTTC	CASLDRGLEQETQYF
few	NA	TRBV24-1	TRBJ1-2	TGTGCCACCCAGGGACGAACTAACTATGGCTACACCTTC	CATQGRTNYGYTF
NA	TRBD2	TRBV7-9	TRBJ2-2	TGTGCCAGCAGTAATAGCGGGAGTGGTACCGGGGAGCTGTTTTTT	CASSNSGSGTGELFF
few	TRBD1	TRBV7-8	TRBJ2-5	TGTGCCAGCAGCTTAGGGGCAGGGGGCCGTCCAGGAGAGACCCAGTACTTC	CASSLGAGGRPGETQYF
many	TRBD2	TRBV28	TRBJ2-2	TGTGCCAGCAGTTCCGGGACTAGCGGGAGGTGGGCGAACACCGGGGAGCTGTTTTTT	CASSSGTSGRWANTGELFF
NA	NA	TRBV28	TRBJ2-7	TGTGCCAGCGCGAACACAGGCTTGGCCTACGAGCAGTACTTC	CASANTGLAYEQYF
many	NA	TRBV18	TRBJ2-5	TGTGCCAGCAGTCGGGGACAAGAGACCCAGTACTTC	CASSRGQETQYF
NA	TRBD2	TRBV15	TRBJ2-5	TGTGCCACCAGCAGAGATTCACTAGCGGGAGGGGGGACCCAGTACTTC	CATSRDSLAGGGTQYF
NA	NA	TRBV5-1	TRBJ2-7	TGCGCCAGCAGTGAGGGGCAGTACGAGCAGTACTTC	CASSEGQYEQYF
few	NA	TRBV30	TRBJ2-2	TGTGCCTGGAGTCCTGGCGGGGAGCTGTTTTTT	CAWSPGGELFF
many	TRBD2	TRBV20-1	TRBJ2-7	TGCAGTGCTGCCCCCGTACTAGCGGGAGGTATGTACGAGCAGTACTTC	CSAAPVLAGGMYEQYF
NA	NA	TRBV24-1	TRBJ2-7	TGTGCCACCAGTGATTTTTGGGGCCACGAGCAGTACTTC	CATSDFWGHEQYF
NA	TRBD1	TRBV19	TRBJ2-5	TGTGCCAGTAGTATCCCGACGGGACAGGGGGAACAAGAGACCCAGTACTTC	CASSIPTGQGEQETQYF
many	TRBD2	TRBV18	TRBJ2-5	TGTGCCAGCTCACCCCCGACCGGGACTAGCGGGCGAGAGACCCAGTACTTC	CASSPPTGTSGRETQYF
few	TRBD2	TRBV6-1	TRBJ2-7	TGTGCCAGCAGGAAGTGGACTAGCGGTACTCCCTACGAGCAGTACTTC	CASRKWTSGTPYEQYF
many	TRBD1	TRBV6-2/TRBV6-3	TRBJ1-5	TGTGCCAGCAGACAGACAGGGGTGGGCAATCAGCCCCAGCATTTT	CASRQTGVGNQPQHF
many	NA	TRBV6-2/TRBV6-3	TRBJ1-2	TGTGCCAGCAGTCGGGAGACCAACTATGGCTACACCTTC	CASSRETNYGYTF
many	TRBD2	TRBV11-2	TRBJ2-4	TGTGCCAGCAGCCAAGCGGGAGCTTACATTCAGTACTTC	CASSQAGAYIQYF
many	NA	TRBV6-5	TRBJ1-2	TGTGCCAGCAGTTCGAATACAGAGGACTATGGCTACACCTTC	CASSSNTEDYGYTF
many	NA	TRBV30	TRBJ1-2	TGTGCCTGGTTGTACAGGGCTGGCTACACCTTC	CAWLYRAGYTF
few	NA	TRBV6-1	TRBJ1-6	TGTGCCAGCAGTGACAAGCCCGGGAGCTCCTATAATTCACCCCTCCACTTT	CASSDKPGSSYNSPLHF
many	TRBD1	TRBV29-1	TRBJ1-1	TGCAGCGCTCGGGACAGGGAGGGTAACACTGAAGCTTTCTTT	CSARDREGNTEAFF
NA	TRBD1	TRBV12-3/TRBV12-4	TRBJ1-6	TGTGCCAGCAGCTCCGTGGGACAGGACGGGCACTTT	CASSSVGQDGHF
once	TRBD1	TRBV6-1	TRBJ1-2	TGTGCCAGCAGGCAACCGGGACAGGGGGCTAGGGGCTACACCTTC	CASRQPGQGARGYTF
many	NA	TRBV5-1	TRBJ2-7	TGTGCCAGCAGCCTGACCGGGACGGGCTCCTACGAGCAGTACTTC	CASSLTGTGSYEQYF
many	NA	TRBV30	TRBJ1-5	TGTGCCTGGTCCCGCTTCAATCAGCCCCAGCATTTT	CAWSRFNQPQHF
many	NA	TRBV28	TRBJ1-1	TGTGCCAGCCGGGCGGGAGGAGACACTGAAGCTTTCTTT	CASRAGGDTEAFF
many	NA	TRBV4-1	TRBJ1-1	TGCGCCAGCAGCCAAGTGGGACCGGACCCTGAAGCTTTCTTT	CASSQVGPDPEAFF
many	NA	TRBV4-1	TRBJ1-5	TGCGCCAGCAGCCAAGTCCCGCATCAGCCCCAGCATTTT	CASSQVPHQPQHF
few	NA	TRBV4-1	TRBJ2-2	TGCGCCAGCAGCTTCCAGGGAGTCGGGGAGCTGTCTTTT	CASSFQGVGELSF
many	NA	TRBV2	TRBJ2-7	TGTGCCAGCAGACCGACGGAAAAAAGCTCCTACGAGCAGTACTTC	CASRPTEKSSYEQYF
many	TRBD1	TRBV6-1	TRBJ1-5	TGTGCCAGCAGACCTGGGACAGGGGTAGGCAATCAGCCCCAGCATTTT	CASRPGTGVGNQPQHF
many	NA	TRBV14	TRBJ2-7	TGTGCCAGCAGCCAAGTCAATTCCTACGAGCAGTACTTC	CASSQVNSYEQYF
NA	NA	TRBV14	TRBJ2-4	TGTGCCAGCAGCCAGAGCTTGGGAGACATTCAGTACTTC	CASSQSLGDIQYF
many	NA	TRBV28	TRBJ1-1	TGTGCCAGCAGTTTGGTGGCCAGGCCTCTTGGTGAAGCTTTCTTT	CASSLVARPLGEAFF
many	TRBD1	TRBV7-9	TRBJ1-1	TGTGCCAGCAGCTGGCGCGGACAGGAGAACACTGAAGCTTTCTTT	CASSWRGQENTEAFF
NA	NA	TRBV28	TRBJ2-5	TGTGCCAGCAGTTTTCAGCTACTTTTTGGGACCCAGTACTTC	CASSFQLLFGTQYF